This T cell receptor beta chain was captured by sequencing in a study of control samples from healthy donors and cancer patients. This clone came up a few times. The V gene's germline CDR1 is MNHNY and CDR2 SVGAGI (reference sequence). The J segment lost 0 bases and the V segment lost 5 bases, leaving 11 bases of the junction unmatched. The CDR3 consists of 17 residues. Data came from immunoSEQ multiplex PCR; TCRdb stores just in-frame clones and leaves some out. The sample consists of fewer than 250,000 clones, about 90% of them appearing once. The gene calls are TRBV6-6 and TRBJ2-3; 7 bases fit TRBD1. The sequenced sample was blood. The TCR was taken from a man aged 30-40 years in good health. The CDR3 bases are TGTGCCAGCAGTCTGAGGACAGGTCAAGCTAGCACAGATACGCAGTATTTT. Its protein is CASSLRTGQASTDTQYF.